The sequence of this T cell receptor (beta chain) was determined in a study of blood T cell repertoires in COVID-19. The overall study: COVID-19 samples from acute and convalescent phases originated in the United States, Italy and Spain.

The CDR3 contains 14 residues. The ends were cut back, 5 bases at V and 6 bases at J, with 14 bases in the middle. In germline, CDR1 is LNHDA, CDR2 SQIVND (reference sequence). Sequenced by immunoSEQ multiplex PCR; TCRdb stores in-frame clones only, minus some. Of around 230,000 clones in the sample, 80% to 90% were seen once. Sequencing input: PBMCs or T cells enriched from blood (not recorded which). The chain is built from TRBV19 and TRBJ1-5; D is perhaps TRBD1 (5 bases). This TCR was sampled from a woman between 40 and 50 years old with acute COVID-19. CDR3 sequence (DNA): TGTGCCAGTAGTGACAGCCGAGTGGGTCAGCCCCAGCATTTT. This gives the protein CASSDSRVGQPQHF.